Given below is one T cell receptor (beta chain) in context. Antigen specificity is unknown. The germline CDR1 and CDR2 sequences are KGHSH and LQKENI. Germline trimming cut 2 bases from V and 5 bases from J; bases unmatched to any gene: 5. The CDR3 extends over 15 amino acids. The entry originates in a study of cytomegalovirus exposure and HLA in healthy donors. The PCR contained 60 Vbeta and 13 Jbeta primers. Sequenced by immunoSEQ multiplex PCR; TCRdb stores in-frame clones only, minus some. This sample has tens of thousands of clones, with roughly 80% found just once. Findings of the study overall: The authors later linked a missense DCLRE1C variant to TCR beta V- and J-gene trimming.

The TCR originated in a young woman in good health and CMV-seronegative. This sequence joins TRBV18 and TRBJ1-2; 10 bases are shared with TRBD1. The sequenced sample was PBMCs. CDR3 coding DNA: TGTGCCAGCTCACCAGAGACAGGGGGCGCGTATGGCTACACCTTC. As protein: CASSPETGGAYGYTF. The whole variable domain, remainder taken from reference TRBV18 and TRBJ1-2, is NAGVMQNPRHLVRRRGQEARLRCSPMKGHSHVYWYRQLPEEGLKFMVYLQKENIIDESGMPKERFSAEFPKEGPSILRIQQVVRGDSAAYFCASSPETGGAYGYTFGSGTRLTVV.